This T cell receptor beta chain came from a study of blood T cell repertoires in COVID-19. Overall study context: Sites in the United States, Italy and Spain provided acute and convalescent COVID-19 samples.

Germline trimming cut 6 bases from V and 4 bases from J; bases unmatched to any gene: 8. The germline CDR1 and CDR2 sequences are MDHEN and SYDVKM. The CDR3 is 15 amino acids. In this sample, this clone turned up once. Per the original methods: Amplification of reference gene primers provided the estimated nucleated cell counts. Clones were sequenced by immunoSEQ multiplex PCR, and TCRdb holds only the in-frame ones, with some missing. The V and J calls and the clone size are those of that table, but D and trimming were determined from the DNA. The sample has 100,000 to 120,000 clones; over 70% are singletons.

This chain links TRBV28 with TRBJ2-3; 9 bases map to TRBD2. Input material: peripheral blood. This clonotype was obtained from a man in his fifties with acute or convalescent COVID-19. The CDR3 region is CASSLLAGRADTQYF. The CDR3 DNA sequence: TGTGCCAGCAGCCTTCTAGCGGGGCGGGCAGATACGCAGTATTTT.